These T cell receptor beta chains were read from a single sample in a study of graft-versus-host responses after intestinal transplantation. TCRdb keeps only in-frame clones here, not all; method: immunoSEQ multiplex PCR. The sample has about 8,900 clones; 68% are singletons. Sequenced here: ileum tissue, sampled around 460 days after transplant. Every receptor here comes from a human patient who received an intestinal transplant, so some T cells may come from the graft donor. The CDR3 runs from the conserved cysteine through the conserved F or W. The D gene is left open where the match is weak. The size of a clone is reported for some rows only, either as once, few or many, or as a class for expanded clones.

d_gene,v_gene,abundance,j_gene,CDR3aa,CDR3nt
NA,TRBV5-4,NA,TRBJ1-3,CASSPSSGNTIYF,TGTGCCAGCAGCCCTTCCTCTGGAAACACCATATATTTT
TRBD2,TRBV7-2,NA,TRBJ2-1,CASSFGGGRIEQFF,TGTGCCAGCAGCTTCGGGGGGGGCCGGATTGAGCAGTTCTTC
TRBD1,TRBV18,NA,TRBJ2-5,CASSRGTGETQYF,TGTGCCAGCTCACGTGGGACAGGAGAGACCCAGTACTTC
TRBD1,TRBV6-6,medium-sized,TRBJ1-5,CASRSQGAHSNQPQHF,TGTGCCAGCAGGTCGCAGGGGGCTCATAGCAATCAGCCCCAGCATTTT
NA,TRBV6-5,NA,TRBJ2-3,CASGAGQGNTQYF,TGTGCCAGCGGGGCAGGCCAAGGAAATACGCAGTATTTT
NA,TRBV7-3,NA,TRBJ1-2,CASSLDTWNSGDYGYTF,TGTGCCAGCAGCTTAGATACGTGGAACTCCGGGGACTATGGCTACACCTTC
NA,TRBV29-1,once,TRBJ2-1,CSVAQEGNEQFF,TGCAGCGTTGCCCAGGAAGGAAATGAGCAGTTCTTC
NA,TRBV5-5,once,TRBJ2-3,CASSLPGKDTQYF,TGTGCCAGCAGCTTGCCAGGGAAAGATACGCAGTATTTT
NA,TRBV28,NA,TRBJ1-2,CASSRAGHGYTF,TGTGCCAGCAGCCGGGCGGGGCATGGCTACACCTTC
NA,TRBV11-2,NA,TRBJ2-5,CASSWQGAETQYF,TGTGCCAGCAGCTGGCAAGGGGCGGAGACCCAGTACTTC
NA,TRBV5-5,NA,TRBJ1-2,CASSLTQANYGYTF,TGTGCCAGCAGCTTGACTCAGGCTAACTATGGCTACACCTTC
TRBD1,TRBV19,once,TRBJ1-3,CASSISPLRGLGGNTIYF,TGTGCCAGTAGTATATCCCCCCTCAGGGGGCTGGGCGGAAACACCATATATTTT
TRBD2,TRBV7-8,few,TRBJ2-3,CASSTSTVSSSGVDTQYF,TGTGCCAGCAGCACTAGTACCGTCTCGTCTAGCGGGGTCGATACGCAGTATTTT
NA,TRBV5-1,NA,TRBJ1-2,CASSLGGNYGYTF,TGCGCCAGCAGCTTGGGGGGGAACTATGGCTACACCTTC
NA,TRBV7-6,NA,TRBJ2-7,CASSPLGGDSSYEQYF,TGTGCCAGCTCTCCCCTCGGGGGGGACAGCTCCTACGAGCAGTACTTC
NA,TRBV18,NA,TRBJ2-2,CASSPAVLNTGELFF,TGTGCCAGCTCACCAGCAGTTCTGAACACCGGGGAGCTGTTTTTT
NA,TRBV29-1,NA,TRBJ2-1,CSVMGMGSYNEQFF,TGCAGCGTTATGGGGATGGGCTCCTACAATGAGCAGTTCTTC
NA,TRBV2,once,TRBJ2-5,CASKMEETQYF,TGTGCCAGCAAGATGGAGGAGACCCAGTACTTC
NA,TRBV12-2,once,TRBJ1-4,CASRFRGGTNEKLFF,TGTGCAAGTCGCTTCCGGGGGGGAACTAATGAAAAACTGTTTTTT
NA,TRBV6-6,once,TRBJ2-3,CASSYGVATDMQYF,TGTGCCAGCAGTTACGGGGTAGCCACAGATATGCAGTATTTT
NA,TRBV18,NA,TRBJ1-1,CASSPLQENTEAFF,TGTGCCAGCTCACCATTACAGGAGAACACTGAAGCTTTCTTT
TRBD2,TRBV27,NA,TRBJ2-5,CASSLLAGGETQYF,TGTGCCAGCAGTTTATTGGCGGGAGGAGAGACCCAGTACTTC
NA,TRBV4-1,NA,TRBJ2-2,CASSYSPGFGGELFF,TGCGCCAGCAGCTATTCCCCAGGGTTCGGCGGGGAGCTGTTTTTT
TRBD2,TRBV11-2,NA,TRBJ2-1,CASSTSGISYNEQFF,TGTGCCAGCAGCACTAGCGGGATCTCCTACAATGAGCAGTTCTTC
NA,TRBV5-6,NA,TRBJ1-6,CASSPYPDSSDAPLHF,TGTGCCAGCAGCCCCTACCCTGACAGCTCCGACGCACCCCTCCACTTT
NA,TRBV4-1,few,TRBJ2-3,CASSLTISTDTQYF,TGCGCCAGCAGCCTTACAATTAGCACAGATACGCAGTATTTT
TRBD1,TRBV2,NA,TRBJ2-3,CASSAETGGVYTQYF,TGTGCCAGCAGTGCGGAGACAGGGGGCGTATATACGCAGTATTTT
NA,TRBV5-6,NA,TRBJ1-4,CASSRTFSNEKLFF,TGTGCCAGCAGCCGGACCTTCTCTAATGAAAAACTGTTTTTT
NA,TRBV2,NA,TRBJ2-1,CASSQSYNEQFF,TGTGCCAGCAGTCAATCTTACAATGAGCAGTTCTTC
TRBD2,TRBV6-1,NA,TRBJ2-1,CAILGLAGGWQFF,TGTGCCATACTGGGACTAGCGGGCGGTTGGCAGTTCTTC
NA,TRBV13,NA,TRBJ2-1,CASSQLRRYEQFF,TGTGCCAGCAGCCAACTGCGGCGGTATGAGCAGTTCTTC
NA,TRBV7-9,NA,TRBJ2-1,CASSLRTINEQFF,TGTGCCAGCAGCTTACGTACCATCAATGAGCAGTTCTTC